This T cell receptor (beta chain) is drawn from a study of blood T cell repertoires in COVID-19. Study overall: Italy, Spain and the United States were the sources of the convalescent and acute COVID-19 samples. From T cells, B-cell-depleted T cells, or PBMCs came the material, which was cDNA or gDNA.

The CDR3 has 11 residues. Germline CDR1 SQVTM, CDR2 ANQGSEA. The V and J ends lost 4 bases and 7 bases respectively, with 11 bases between them. Recruited during active infection, patients (from Seattle) were subsequently followed longitudinally. In the authors' methods: Amplifying reference gene primers gave estimates of nucleated cell counts. The repertoire was sequenced with immunoSEQ multiplex PCR; TCRdb's copy has only in-frame clones and lacks some. V and J calls plus clone size are reproduced from that table; the DNA served to infer D and trimming. The sample has about 180,000 clones, about four fifths seen once; the top ten hold under 10%.

The specimen was peripheral blood. This TCR came from a woman in her 70s with COVID-19, enrolled during active disease. This sequence joins TRBV29-1 and TRBJ2-7; tentatively, D is TRBD2 (6 bases). The CDR3 is CSVGPGEEQYF. In DNA form, the CDR3 reads TGCAGCGTTGGTCCGGGGGAGGAGCAGTACTTC.